Listed below are T cell receptor beta chains from one sample, sequenced in a study of cytomegalovirus exposure and HLA in healthy donors. Method: immunoSEQ multiplex PCR; TCRdb's copy keeps in-frame clones and lacks some. The data hold about 130,000 clones, with 85% to 90% observed a single time. Sample: PBMCs. These receptor sequences come from a woman in her thirties in good health and CMV-seropositive. Both conserved end residues are part of each CDR3. D genes are given only for firm matches.

d_gene,j_gene,v_gene,CDR3aa,CDR3nt
TRBD2,TRBJ2-2,TRBV5-4,CASRPGRVAGELFF,TGTGCCAGCAGGCCAGGGAGGGTCGCCGGGGAGCTGTTTTTT
TRBD1,TRBJ2-4,TRBV5-6,CASSSGQAKNIQYF,TGTGCCAGCAGCTCGGGACAGGCCAAAAACATTCAGTACTTC
TRBD2,TRBJ2-7,TRBV5-4,CASSGTSGRDEQYF,TGTGCCAGCAGCGGGACTAGCGGGAGGGACGAGCAGTACTTC
-,TRBJ1-4,TRBV4-1,CASSQVKDIREKLFF,TGCGCCAGCAGCCAAGTCAAGGACATACGGGAAAAACTGTTTTTT
TRBD1,TRBJ1-2,TRBV29-1,CSADGDRNYGYTF,TGCAGCGCCGACGGGGACAGAAACTATGGCTACACCTTC
TRBD1,TRBJ2-7,TRBV6-5,CASRTGASYEQYF,TGTGCCAGCCGGACAGGAGCCTCCTACGAGCAGTACTTC
TRBD1,TRBJ2-6,TRBV5-4,CASSASRGLTGANVLTF,TGTGCCAGCAGCGCAAGCAGGGGGCTAACTGGGGCCAACGTCCTGACTTTC
TRBD2,TRBJ2-1,TRBV2,CASNGPGLAGTDEQFF,TGTGCCAGCAATGGACCGGGACTAGCGGGAACAGATGAGCAGTTCTTC
-,TRBJ2-7,TRBV11-2,CASRTFGGAAYEQYF,TGTGCCAGCAGGACATTCGGAGGGGCTGCCTACGAGCAGTACTTC
-,TRBJ2-3,TRBV5-4,CASSLEKGTDTQYF,TGTGCCAGCAGCTTGGAGAAGGGGACAGATACGCAGTATTTT
TRBD2,TRBJ2-5,TRBV9,CASSDREGRQETQYF,TGTGCCAGCAGCGATCGGGAGGGCCGACAAGAGACCCAGTACTTC